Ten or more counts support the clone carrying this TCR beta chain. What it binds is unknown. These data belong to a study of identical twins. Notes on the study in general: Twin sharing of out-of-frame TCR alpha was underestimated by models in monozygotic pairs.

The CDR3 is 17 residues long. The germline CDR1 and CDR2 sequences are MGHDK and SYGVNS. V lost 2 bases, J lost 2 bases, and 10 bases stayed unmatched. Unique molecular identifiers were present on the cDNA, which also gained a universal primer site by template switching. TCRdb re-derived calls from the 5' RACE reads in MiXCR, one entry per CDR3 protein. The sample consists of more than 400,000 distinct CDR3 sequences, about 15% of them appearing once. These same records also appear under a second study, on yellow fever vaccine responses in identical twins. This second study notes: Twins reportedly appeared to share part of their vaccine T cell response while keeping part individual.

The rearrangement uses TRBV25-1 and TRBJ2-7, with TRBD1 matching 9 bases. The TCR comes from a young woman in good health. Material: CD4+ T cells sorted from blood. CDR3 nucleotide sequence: TGTGCCAGCAGTGAACGCCGGGACAGGGTAGTAACCTACGAGCAGTACGTC. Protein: CASSERRDRVVTYEQYV.